Shown below are 27 T cell receptor beta chains from a single sample sequenced in a study of blood T cell repertoires in COVID-19 (dated by TCRdb to the early 2020s). Library prep was done by the immunoSEQ multiplex PCR assay. TCRdb took over this immuneACCESS table, retaining in-frame rearrangements with V and J assigned. Such tables are incomplete; in checked studies, under half of the missing clones stem from an unresolved V gene, and the remainder is unexplained. For this sample the table gives roughly 43,000 clones, of which 90% were detected only once. In total, the top ten clones hold around 2.9% of the sample. Material for sequencing was peripheral blood. The receptors derive from a man aged 50 or older with active COVID-19.

V gene TRBV12-3 or TRBV12-4 combines with J gene TRBJ1-2, with unresolved D. V lost 6 bases and J 5 bases, leaving 13 bases between the germline ends. The length of the CDR3 is 13 residues. The CDR3 sequence is CASRMYSEYGYTF. The CDR3 coding sequence is TGTGCCAGCAGGATGTACAGTGAATATGGCTACACCTTC.

This chain links TRBV7-9 with TRBJ1-4, with D unclear. The CDR3 extends over 11 amino acids. V lost 2 bases and J 8 bases, leaving 3 bases between the germline ends. Germline CDR1 is SEHNR and CDR2 is FQNEAQ (reference sequence). CDR3 sequence: CASSLQEKLFF. In DNA form, the CDR3 reads TGTGCCAGCAGCTTACAAGAAAAACTGTTTTTT.

This clone was counted between two and nine times. The chain couples TRBV3-1 (or the pseudogene TRBV3-2) to TRBJ1-1; D not resolved. The V gene's germline CDR1 is LGHDT and CDR2 YNNKEL (reference sequence). The CDR3 has 13 residues. The V end was cut by 1 base, the J end by 0 bases, with 3 bases between. Here the CDR3 reads CASSQVMNTEAFF. As DNA, the CDR3 is TGTGCCAGCAGCCAAGTAATGAACACTGAAGCTTTCTTT.

The chain recombines TRBV28 with TRBJ1-2; D remains ambiguous. This CDR3 spans 13 amino acids. Germline V lookup: CDR1 MDHEN, CDR2 SYDVKM. Trimming removed 6 bases from V and 0 bases from J, with 8 bases in between. CDR3 sequence (DNA): TGTGCCAGCAGCGAACAGACTAACTATGGCTACACCTTC. It encodes CASSEQTNYGYTF.

The CDR3 region is CASSLTTGEQYF. For the CDR3, the DNA is TGCGCCAGCAGCTTGACGACTGGCGAGCAGTACTTC. This rearrangement joins TRBV5-1 to TRBJ2-7; D gene unclear. Looked up from germline, CDR1 is SGHRS and CDR2 is YFSETQ. Deletions cut 1 base from V and 6 bases from J, with 8 bases between. CDR3 length equals 12 residues.

The chain is built from TRBV4-2 and TRBJ2-3; TRBD2 agrees at 12 bases. V was clipped by 0 bases and J by 7 bases; unmatched bases: 5. Germline-derived CDR1 and CDR2 are LGHNA and YNFKEQ. This CDR3 contains 16 residues. CDR3 nucleotide sequence: TGTGCCAGCAGCCAAGAACTAGCGGGGGGAGTGTATACGCAGTATTTT. Translating it yields CASSQELAGGVYTQYF.

This chain links TRBV7-9 with TRBJ1-2; the D gene is possibly TRBD1 (6 bases). This CDR3 is built from 12 residues. Germline-derived CDR1 and CDR2 are SEHNR and FQNEAQ (reference sequence). The V end was cut by 6 bases, the J end by 2 bases, with 7 bases between. This CDR3 reads CASRQGNYGYTF. For the CDR3, the DNA is TGTGCCAGCAGGCAGGGGAACTATGGCTACACCTTC.

This clone was picked up one time. The CDR3 here is CASSPSGGNTEAFF. CDR3 DNA: TGTGCCAGCAGCCCGAGCGGCGGGAACACTGAAGCTTTCTTT. This rearrangement joins TRBV28 to TRBJ1-1, with D unresolved. Germline loops: CDR1 MDHEN, CDR2 SYDVKM. CDR3 length: 14 amino acids. V gave up 6 bases and J gave up 1 base, with 12 bases separating them.

The chain has TRBV11-3 and TRBJ2-3, with D perhaps TRBD2 (6 bases). The CDR3 has 13 residues. Germline V gene data show CDR1 as SGHNT and CDR2 as YENEEA. V shed 3 bases and J shed 6 bases, with 10 bases lying between them. The CDR3 DNA follows: TGTGCCAGCAGCTTGGGTGGGAGGGATACGCAGTATTTT. Encoded protein: CASSLGGRDTQYF.

V and J are TRBV3-1 (or the pseudogene TRBV3-2) and TRBJ1-1, with a weak D call TRBD1 (6 bases). Trimming pared 4 bases from V and 0 bases from J, leaving 21 bases between. The CDR3 has 18 residues. CDR1 LGHDT and CDR2 YNNKEL come from the germline V gene (reference sequence). CDR3 residues: CASSPLRTAGAMNTEAFF. The DNA of the CDR3 is TGTGCCAGCAGCCCGCTTCGGACAGCTGGAGCCATGAACACTGAAGCTTTCTTT.

The gene calls are TRBV10-3 and TRBJ2-3; TRBD2 aligns across 9 bases. CDR3 length: 17 amino acids. The V segment lost 3 bases and the J segment 0 bases; nucleotides outside the gene matches: 7. The V gene's germline CDR1 is ENHRY and CDR2 SYGVKD. CDR3 nucleotide sequence: TGTGCCATCAGTGACTGGGGCGGGGGGGCGAGCACAGATACGCAGTATTTT. Translated: CAISDWGGGASTDTQYF.

The rearrangement uses TRBV3-1 (or the pseudogene TRBV3-2) and TRBJ2-6, with a possible D match to TRBD2 (5 bases). Deletions cut 1 base from V and 8 bases from J, with 18 bases between. The CDR3 has 17 residues. Germline lookup yields CDR1 LGHDT and CDR2 YNNKEL (reference sequence). Here the CDR3 reads CASSQGLGARESNVLTF. The DNA of the CDR3 is TGTGCCAGCAGCCAAGGTTTAGGCGCACGGGAATCCAACGTCCTGACTTTC.

The V and J genes are TRBV11-2 and TRBJ2-2; 8 positions match TRBD1. Per germline, CDR1 SGHAT and CDR2 FQNNGV. J was trimmed by 1 base and V by 1 base; bases with no gene match: 5. The CDR3 runs to 17 residues. As DNA, the CDR3 is TGTGCCAGCAGCTTAGGACCCGGGACAGGGAACACCGGGGAGCTGTTTTTT. It yields the protein CASSLGPGTGNTGELFF.

CDR3 protein: CATSDSGVQETQYF. The CDR3 nucleotides read TGTGCCACCAGTGATTCAGGGGTTCAAGAGACCCAGTACTTC. The chain is built from TRBV24-1 and TRBJ2-5; perhaps TRBD1 as D (6 bases). There are 14 residues in the CDR3. Trimming left V 2 bases short and J 2 bases short, with 8 bases between. Germline CDR1 and CDR2: KGHDR and SFDVKD.

The chain has TRBV10-3 and TRBJ2-5; 8 bases line up with TRBD2. The CDR3 is made up of 15 amino acids. Per germline, CDR1 ENHRY and CDR2 SYGVKD. The trim removed 8 bases at V and 2 bases at J, leaving 10 bases unmatched. CDR3 sequence: CAIGGSGGQQETQYF. As DNA, the CDR3 is TGTGCCATCGGTGGGAGCGGGGGCCAACAAGAGACCCAGTACTTC.

This clone was observed once. The CDR3 sequence is CASRKGASSGNTIYF. CDR3 DNA: TGTGCCAGCAGAAAAGGGGCCTCCTCTGGAAACACCATATATTTT. V gene TRBV28 combines with J gene TRBJ1-3, with D perhaps TRBD1 (5 bases). Germline V gene lookup returns CDR1 MDHEN and CDR2 SYDVKM. The ends were cut back, 6 bases at V and 0 bases at J, with 12 bases in the middle. CDR3 length: 15 residues.

V and J are TRBV3-1 (or the pseudogene TRBV3-2) and TRBJ2-1; TRBD1 might be the D (5 bases). The germline V gene has CDR1 LGHDT and CDR2 YNNKEL (reference sequence). CDR3 length: 14 residues. With 1 base removed from V and 2 bases from J, the gap between germline ends came to 6 bases. This CDR3 reads CASSQGGPYNEQFF. The CDR3 DNA is TGTGCCAGCAGCCAAGGGGGCCCCTACAATGAGCAGTTCTTC.

The chain links TRBV7-8 to TRBJ2-1; D not certain. The CDR3 spans 13 residues. Germline V gene lookup returns CDR1 SGHVS and CDR2 FQNEAQ. The V end was cut by 1 base, the J end by 9 bases, with 10 bases between. CDR3 protein: CASSLGQVGEQFF. CDR3 DNA sequence: TGTGCCAGCAGCTTAGGGCAGGTAGGTGAGCAGTTCTTC.

The chain carries TRBV6-1 and TRBJ1-5, with no clear D. CDR1 and CDR2 from the germline V gene are MNHNS and SASEGT. There are 13 residues in the CDR3. The V gene lost 3 bases and the J gene lost 3 bases, with 6 bases spanning the gap. The CDR3 DNA reads as TGTGCCAGCAGTGAGTCTACCAATCAGCCCCAGCATTTT. Translated: CASSESTNQPQHF.

This sequence joins TRBV7-8 and TRBJ2-1, with 7 bases fitting TRBD2. CDR1 and CDR2 from the germline V gene are SGHVS and FQNEAQ. The CDR3 totals 16 residues. V lost 0 bases, J lost 5 bases, and 7 bases stayed unmatched. CDR3 amino acids: CASSLAVAGINNEQFF. CDR3 nucleotide sequence: TGTGCCAGCAGCTTAGCGGTAGCGGGCATTAACAATGAGCAGTTCTTC.

The chain couples TRBV15 to TRBJ1-2; D remains unclear. The CDR3 length is 13 residues. CDR1 is LNHNV and CDR2 is YYDKDF in the germline V gene (reference sequence). V was shortened by 11 bases and J by 2 bases, with 15 bases between the two germline ends. The CDR3 region is CAASSGENYGYTF. The CDR3 DNA sequence: TGTGCCGCGTCAAGTGGAGAAAACTATGGCTACACCTTC.

The V gene is TRBV19, the J gene TRBJ2-6; D is perhaps TRBD2 (6 bases). The CDR3 is 17 residues long. The V end lost 7 bases, the J end lost 0 bases, and 16 bases lay between the germline ends. Germline V gives CDR1 LNHDA, CDR2 SQIVND (reference sequence). CDR3 sequence: CASNGGVGYSGANVLTF. Here the CDR3 DNA reads TGTGCCAGTAACGGCGGGGTGGGCTACTCTGGGGCCAACGTCCTGACTTTC.

With respect to this clone: Other nucleotide sequences from this sample produce the same CDR3. The rearrangement uses TRBV5-1 and TRBJ2-5; D gene ambiguous. The CDR3 is 14 residues long. Looked up from germline, CDR1 is SGHRS and CDR2 is YFSETQ. V lost 0 bases and J 1 base, leaving 7 bases between the germline ends. This CDR3 is CASSLESVQETQYF. In DNA form, the CDR3 reads TGCGCCAGCAGCTTGGAGTCGGTCCAAGAGACCCAGTACTTC.

This rearrangement joins TRBV6-5 to TRBJ1-1; 7 bases agree with TRBD1. The V and J ends lost 4 bases and 9 bases, in that order; junction bases with no gene match: 11. The CDR3 totals 14 residues. The V gene's germline CDR1 is MNHEY and CDR2 SVGAGI. This CDR3 is CASSSRQGTSKAFF. In DNA form, the CDR3 reads TGTGCCAGCAGTTCCAGACAGGGTACGTCGAAAGCTTTCTTT.

The chain has TRBV11-2 and TRBJ2-7, with D tentatively TRBD1 (6 bases). Per germline, CDR1 SGHAT and CDR2 FQNNGV. The CDR3 covers 16 residues. With 5 bases removed from V and 2 bases from J, the gap between germline ends came to 19 bases. The DNA of the CDR3 is TGTGCCAGCAGCACCGGAATGCCGGGACAAACCTACGAGCAGTACTTC. Protein product: CASSTGMPGQTYEQYF.

The chain has TRBV7-2 and TRBJ1-2; the match to TRBD1 covers 7 bases. The ends lost 5 bases at V and 3 bases at J; junction bases unmatched: 9. There are 15 residues in the CDR3. From germline, CDR1 is SGHTA and CDR2 FQGNSA. In DNA, the CDR3 is TGTGCCAGCAGCCGGGGGGGCACAGGGGACTATGGCTACACCTTC. Amino acid sequence: CASSRGGTGDYGYTF.

This sequence joins TRBV20-1 and TRBJ2-7, with 9 nucleotides matching TRBD2. Germline loops: CDR1 DFQATT, CDR2 SNEGSKA (reference sequence). The CDR3 is 11 residues long. CDR3: CIAGDTYEQYF. DNA of the CDR3: TGCATAGCGGGGGATACCTACGAGCAGTACTTC.